Listed below are T cell receptor beta chains from one sample, sequenced in a study of T-cell memory formation after mild COVID-19. MiXCR, applied by TCRdb to the 5' RACE reads, yields one record per CDR3 protein. The repertoire holds 170,000 or so distinct CDR3 sequences, with roughly a fifth as singletons. Sequenced material: PBMCs or a T cell subset sorted from them (not recorded which). The receptors stem from an adult woman who had mild COVID-19 (a few samples of this study predate the infection). Cell type and time point are not known. Both conserved end residues are part of each CDR3. The D gene is left open where the match is weak. The size of a clone is reported for some rows only, either as once, few or many, or as a class for expanded clones.

TRBV15	15	few	.	TRBJ2-1	TGTGCCACCAGCAGAGATACAGGGTTCTACAATGAGCAGTTCTTC	CATSRDTGFYNEQFF
TRBV10-3	17	.	TRBD2	TRBJ2-3	TGTGCCATCAGTGATTCTAGCGGGGGGTACCGCACAGATACGCAGTATTTT	CAISDSSGGYRTDTQYF
TRBV9	15	.	TRBD1	TRBJ1-5	TGTGCCAGCAGCGCCTCCGGGACAGGGCTATCCCCCCAGCATTTT	CASSASGTGLSPQHF
TRBV20-1	15	.	TRBD2	TRBJ2-5	TGCAGTGCTAGAGGGACTAGCGGGAGATTAGAGACCCAGTACTTC	CSARGTSGRLETQYF
TRBV14	16	.	.	TRBJ2-2	TGTGCCAGCAGCCAACTATCTAGGGTTTTCACCGGGGAGCTGTTTTTT	CASSQLSRVFTGELFF
TRBV24-1	15	.	.	TRBJ1-2	TGTGCCACCAGTGACCCGGCGGAGCTAGGCTATGGCTACACCTTC	CATSDPAELGYGYTF
TRBV28	16	.	TRBD1	TRBJ1-2	TGTGCCAGCAGTTACCCCGCTGAACAGGGGGTGCATGGCTACACCTTC	CASSYPAEQGVHGYTF
TRBV7-9	14	.	TRBD2	TRBJ2-7	TGTGCCAGCAGCTTGTCGACTAGCGACTACGAGCAGTACTTC	CASSLSTSDYEQYF
TRBV7-9	18	.	.	TRBJ2-6	TGTGCCAGCAGCTTAGCGCTGGTTCAGGGAGGTGGGGCCAACGTCCTGACTTTC	CASSLALVQGGGANVLTF
TRBV6-5	15	.	TRBD1	TRBJ2-7	TGTGCCAGCAGTGGTGTGACAGGGGGTTGGTACGAGCAGTACTTC	CASSGVTGGWYEQYF
TRBV30	14	.	.	TRBJ1-2	TGTGCCTGGAGTGATGGGGGACTTAACTATGGCTACACCTTC	CAWSDGGLNYGYTF
TRBV6-5	20	.	.	TRBJ2-6	TGTGCCAGCAGTTACTCGGATTCGGCCAGGGCCGGTTCTGGGGCCAACGTCCTGACTTTC	CASSYSDSARAGSGANVLTF
TRBV27	17	few	.	TRBJ1-5	TGTGCCAGCAGTTTGATAGGGGGAATTTATAGCAATCAGCCCCAGCATTTT	CASSLIGGIYSNQPQHF
TRBV11-2	13	.	.	TRBJ1-2	TGTGCCAGCAGCTTACAGGGGTGGGATGGCTACACCTTC	CASSLQGWDGYTF
TRBV5-6	14	few	.	TRBJ2-7	TGTGCCAGCAGCTTGTCCGGGAGTGTCTACGAGCAGTACTTC	CASSLSGSVYEQYF
TRBV24-1	13	.	.	TRBJ2-1	TGTGCCACCAGTGATAGTGGGTACAATGAGCAGTTCTTC	CATSDSGYNEQFF
TRBV6-5	13	once	.	TRBJ2-2	TGTGCCAGCAGTTACTCGATTTACGGGGAGCTGTTTTTT	CASSYSIYGELFF
TRBV4-1	14	few	.	TRBJ2-1	TGCGCCAGCAGCCGTGGGGCGGTACCCAATGAGCAGTTCTTC	CASSRGAVPNEQFF
TRBV29-1	14	few	.	TRBJ2-5	TGCAGCGCGCCGTCTACCCTGGGCCAGGAGACCCAGTACTTC	CSAPSTLGQETQYF
TRBV7-9	14	few	.	TRBJ2-7	TGTGCCAGCAGCTCCGCAGGGTCTGTAAACGAGCAGTACTTC	CASSSAGSVNEQYF
TRBV6-5	16	.	TRBD1	TRBJ2-7	TGTGCCAGCAGTTACTCCGGGACAGGGGATACCTACGAGCAGTACTTC	CASSYSGTGDTYEQYF
TRBV19	16	.	TRBD2	TRBJ2-1	TGTGCCAGTAGTATAGTTGGGACTAGCTCCTACAATGAGCAGTTCTTC	CASSIVGTSSYNEQFF
TRBV12-3/TRBV12-4	14	.	.	TRBJ2-5	TGTGCCAGCAGACACGACGGTCACCAAGAGACCCAGTACTTC	CASRHDGHQETQYF
TRBV24-1	15	.	TRBD2	TRBJ2-3	TGTGCCACCAGTGATCAGACTAGCGGTACAGATACGCAGTATTTT	CATSDQTSGTDTQYF
TRBV4-1	13	few	.	TRBJ2-5	TGCGCCAGCAGCCAAGTCGGGCAAGAGACCCAGTACTTC	CASSQVGQETQYF
TRBV27	14	many	.	TRBJ1-6	TGTGCCAGCAGTTTTGGGTCCTATAATTCACCCCTCCACTTT	CASSFGSYNSPLHF
TRBV9	17	.	TRBD1	TRBJ2-2	TGTGCCAGCAGCGTACCGGGACAGGGAGCGAACACCGGGGAGCTGTTTTTT	CASSVPGQGANTGELFF
TRBV5-5	14	few	.	TRBJ2-4	TGTGCCAGCAGCCTGGGGACGGCCAAAAACATTCAGTACTTC	CASSLGTAKNIQYF
TRBV7-9	14	few	.	TRBJ2-5	TGTGCCAGCAGCTTAGCCAACAAGCAAGAGACCCAGTACTTC	CASSLANKQETQYF
TRBV7-7	15	few	.	TRBJ2-5	TGTGCCAGCAGCTTAGTAGGGTCCAAGACGGAGACCCAGTACTTC	CASSLVGSKTETQYF
TRBV7-2	14	few	.	TRBJ1-2	TGTGCCAGCAGCTTTACTGGGGGCTACTATGGCTACACCTTC	CASSFTGGYYGYTF